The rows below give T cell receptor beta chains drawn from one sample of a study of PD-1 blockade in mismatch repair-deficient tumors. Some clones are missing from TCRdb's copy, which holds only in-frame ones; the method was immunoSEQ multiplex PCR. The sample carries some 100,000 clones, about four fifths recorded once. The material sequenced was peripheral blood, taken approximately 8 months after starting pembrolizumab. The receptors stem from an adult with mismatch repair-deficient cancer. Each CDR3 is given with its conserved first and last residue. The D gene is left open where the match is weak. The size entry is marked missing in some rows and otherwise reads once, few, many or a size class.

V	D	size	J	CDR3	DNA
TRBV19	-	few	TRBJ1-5	CASSIDREQPQHF	TGTGCCAGTAGTATAGATAGGGAGCAGCCCCAGCATTTT
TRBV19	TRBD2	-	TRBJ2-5	CASSMATSVDYQETQYF	TGTGCCAGTAGTATGGCGACTAGCGTCGACTATCAAGAGACCCAGTACTTC
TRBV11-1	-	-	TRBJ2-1	CASSNSVSSYNEQFF	TGTGCCAGCAGCAATAGCGTGAGCTCCTACAATGAGCAGTTCTTC
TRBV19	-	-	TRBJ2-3	CASSGRSGGTDTQYF	TGTGCCAGTAGCGGGCGGAGTGGGGGCACAGATACGCAGTATTTT
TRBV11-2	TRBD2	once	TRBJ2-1	CASSLVGTSGIGNEQFF	TGTGCCAGCAGCTTAGTTGGTACTAGCGGGATAGGAAATGAGCAGTTCTTC
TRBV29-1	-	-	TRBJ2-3	CSVDRGQGPDTQYF	TGCAGCGTTGATCGGGGGCAGGGGCCCGATACGCAGTATTTT
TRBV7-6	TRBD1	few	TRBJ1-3	CASSFSGGYSGNTIYF	TGTGCCAGCAGCTTCTCAGGGGGTTACTCTGGAAACACCATATATTTT
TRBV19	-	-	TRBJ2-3	CASSIPGVADTQYF	TGTGCCAGTAGTATACCGGGAGTCGCAGATACGCAGTATTTT
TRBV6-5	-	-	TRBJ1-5	CASSYSGEWGQPQHF	TGTGCCAGCAGTTACTCAGGGGAGTGGGGGCAGCCCCAGCATTTT
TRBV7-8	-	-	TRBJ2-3	CASSRQGRSTDTQYF	TGTGCCAGCAGCCGCCAGGGACGTAGCACAGATACGCAGTATTTT
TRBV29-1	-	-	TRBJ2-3	CSVGIGTASTDTQYF	TGCAGCGTAGGAATCGGGACCGCGAGCACAGATACGCAGTATTTT
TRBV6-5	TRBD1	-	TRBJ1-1	CASSNGQGGAEAFF	TGTGCCAGCAGTAACGGACAGGGTGGCGCTGAAGCTTTCTTT
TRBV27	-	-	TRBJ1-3	CASSPRRPTLSGNTIYF	TGTGCCAGCAGTCCCCGCCGACCGACACTCTCTGGAAACACCATATATTTT
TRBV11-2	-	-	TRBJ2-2	CASSPAPIQVGELFF	TGTGCCAGCAGCCCGGCCCCCATACAGGTCGGGGAGCTGTTTTTT
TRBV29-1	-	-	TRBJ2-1	CSVYSGTLYNEQFF	TGCAGCGTATACTCCGGGACTTTATACAATGAGCAGTTCTTC
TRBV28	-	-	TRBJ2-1	CASSFNYYYNEQFF	TGTGCCAGCAGTTTCAACTATTATTACAATGAGCAGTTCTTC
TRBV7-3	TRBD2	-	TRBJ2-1	CASSTKAGGPDEQFF	TGTGCCAGCAGCACCAAAGCGGGAGGGCCAGACGAGCAGTTCTTC
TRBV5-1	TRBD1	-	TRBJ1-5	CASSLGQGTQPQHF	TGCGCCAGCAGCTTGGGACAGGGTACTCAGCCCCAGCATTTT